The T cell receptor (beta chain) under discussion was sequenced for a study of T-cell reconstitution after alpha-beta-depleted transplantation in children. The CDR3 spans 14 residues. Germline loops: CDR1 DFQATT, CDR2 SNEGSKA (reference sequence). TCRbeta library preparation incorporated unique molecular identifiers. TCRdb re-analysed the PCR reads in MiXCR, keeping a single row per CDR3 protein. The data show some 450,000 distinct CDR3 sequences, 43% seen once. Study-wide points: Surviving recipient T cells and intrathymic progenitors accounted for some patients' high TCRbeta diversity at day 60. One year post-transplant, T-cell counts and diversity were largely derived from T cells produced anew. About two months after transplant, alpha-beta T cells reportedly came from several hundred expanded graft clones.

A remark on this clonotype: Its antigen is unknown.

This sequence was found in a girl aged 2 to 9 with aplastic anemia, due to receive a stem cell transplant. The chain carries TRBV20-1 and TRBJ2-1; TRBD2 might be the D (6 bases). Source: PBMCs, taken before TCRalphabeta/CD19-depleted stem cell transplant. The CDR3 sequence is CGFRGGPSYNEQFF. The CDR3 DNA is TGCGGCTTTAGGGGAGGTCCCTCCTACAATGAGCAGTTCTTC.